These 13 T cell receptor beta chains were all obtained from the same sample, sequenced in a study of early T cells in non-severe SARS-CoV-2 infection. One entry per CDR3 protein results from TCRdb running MiXCR on the 5' RACE reads. The sample lists tens of thousands of distinct CDR3 sequences; around 10% were seen once. The sample consisted of whole blood. All receptors derive from an adult who was a healthcare worker with PCR-confirmed SARS-CoV-2 infection or an uninfected control (not recorded which).

This clonotype was seen more than once but under ten times. The chain joins TRBV18 to TRBJ2-1; 9 nucleotides match TRBD1. The ends lost 3 bases at V and 1 base at J; junction bases unmatched: 1. Germline V gene lookup returns CDR1 KGHSH and CDR2 LQKENI. The length of the CDR3 is 15 residues. The CDR3 region has the DNA TGTGCCAGCTCACCGGACAGGGGTTCCTACAATGAGCAGTTCTTC. Its protein product is CASSPDRGSYNEQFF.

This clonotype has ten or more counts. The chain employs TRBV7-2 and TRBJ2-1; 8 nucleotides match TRBD1. Unmatched junction bases numbered 2, after V lost 1 base and J lost 12 bases. CDR3 length: 12 residues. The germline gives CDR1 SGHTA, CDR2 FQGNSA. The CDR3 DNA sequence: TGTGCCAGCAGCTTAGTCACAGGGGGGCAGTTCTTC. This codes for CASSLVTGGQFF.

This clonotype was picked up a small number of times. The rearrangement uses TRBV29-1 and TRBJ2-1, with 10 bases matching TRBD2. Germline-derived CDR1 and CDR2 are SQVTM and ANQGSEA. V shed 7 bases, J shed 0 bases, and the junction held 15 bases outside the gene matches. This CDR3 spans 18 amino acids. This CDR3 reads CSAAAPSGRVGSYNEQFF. DNA of the CDR3: TGCAGCGCCGCGGCCCCCAGCGGGAGGGTCGGCTCCTACAATGAGCAGTTCTTC.

At least ten counts were recorded for this clonotype. The rearrangement links TRBV7-2 to TRBJ1-1, with D hard to call. The CDR3 has 14 residues. The germline V gene encodes CDR1 SGHTA and CDR2 FQGNSA. Trimming pared 2 bases from V and 4 bases from J, leaving 11 bases between. CDR3 in amino acids: CASSLKQGPTEAFF. The CDR3 coding sequence is TGTGCCAGCAGCTTAAAGCAAGGACCCACTGAAGCTTTCTTT.

The gene calls are TRBV19 and TRBJ1-2; no firm D call. Germline V gives CDR1 LNHDA, CDR2 SQIVND (reference sequence). Trimming removed 6 bases at V and 2 bases at J, with 7 bases between. The CDR3 loop spans 12 amino acids. CDR3 sequence (DNA): TGTGCCAGTAGAACAGTCAACTATGGCTACACCTTC. The encoded protein is CASRTVNYGYTF.

This clonotype showed up many times. The CDR3 loop reads CASSLGQGAKLSNQPQHF. The CDR3 nucleotides read TGTGCCAGCAGCTTAGGACAGGGGGCGAAGTTAAGCAATCAGCCCCAGCATTTT. The gene calls are TRBV7-9 and TRBJ1-5; 10 bases agree with TRBD1. J gave up 1 base and V 1 base, and 7 bases lay outside the gene matches. Germline V lookup: CDR1 SEHNR, CDR2 FQNEAQ (reference sequence). The CDR3 runs to 18 residues. Full variable domain (remainder filled in from reference TRBV7-9 and TRBJ1-5): DTGVSQNPRHKITKRGQNVTFRCDPISEHNRLYWYRQTLGQGPEFLTYFQNEAQLEKSRLLSDRFSAERPKGSFSTLEIQRTEQGDSAMYLCASSLGQGAKLSNQPQHFGDGTRLSIL.

The sample holds many counts of this clonotype. The V call is TRBV28, the J call TRBJ1-1; 10 positions agree with TRBD1. CDR1 and CDR2 (germline): MDHEN, SYDVKM. Trimming took 6 bases from V and 5 from J; bases not matched to a gene: 15. The CDR3 loop spans 17 amino acids. The CDR3 DNA reads as TGTGCCAGCAGATCCGCCGGGACAGGGGATGGAGGGACTGAAGCTTTCTTT. Its translation is CASRSAGTGDGGTEAFF.

This clonotype occurred a few times. V gene TRBV20-1 combines with J gene TRBJ1-1; the D is unclear. There are 14 residues in the CDR3. Trimming shortened V by 6 bases and J by 1 base, and 15 bases separated the two germline ends. Per germline, CDR1 DFQATT and CDR2 SNEGSKA (reference sequence). The CDR3 DNA reads as TGCAGTGCCCCTTCGGGCACTCCGAACACTGAAGCTTTCTTT. This sequence encodes CSAPSGTPNTEAFF.

As concerns this clonotype: A single base separates this from a much larger clone, so it may be a read error. The chain couples TRBV5-4 to TRBJ1-5, with 8 bases matching TRBD1. Germline CDR1 reads SGHNT; CDR2 reads YYREEE (reference sequence). This CDR3 spans 14 amino acids. The V gene end was trimmed by 3 bases and the J gene end by 9 bases; junction bases not matched to a gene: 8. CDR3 region: CASSSQGAFRPQHF. CDR3 DNA sequence: TGTGCCAGCAGCTCTCAGGGGGCGTTTCGGCCCCAGCATTTT. Based on the CDR3 plus reference TRBV5-4 and TRBJ1-5, the full variable domain is ETGVTQSPTHLIKTRGQQVTLRCSSQSGHNTVSWYQQALGQGPQFIFQYYREEENGRGNFPPRFSGLQFPNYSSELNVNALELDDSALYLCASSSQGAFRPQHFGDGTRLSIL.

At least ten counts were recorded for this clonotype. The CDR3 DNA follows: TGTGCCAGCAGACATAGCAATCAGCCCCAGCATTTT. It is translated as CASRHSNQPQHF. The chain joins TRBV6-2 or TRBV6-3 to TRBJ1-5, with D unresolved. Germline V gene lookup returns CDR1 MNHEY and CDR2 SVGEGT. The CDR3 extends over 12 amino acids. V was trimmed by 6 bases and J by 0 bases, leaving 3 bases between them.

This clonotype was found many times. The chain couples TRBV5-4 to TRBJ2-2; 15 bases are a match to TRBD2. The CDR3 length is 17 residues. Losses at the gene ends were 5 bases for V and 2 bases for J; bases not matched to a gene: 4. The V gene's germline CDR1 is SGHNT and CDR2 YYREEE (reference sequence). The CDR3 loop reads CASREGLAGGNTGELFF. The DNA for the CDR3 is TGTGCCAGCAGGGAGGGACTAGCGGGAGGCAACACCGGGGAGCTGTTTTTT.

Comments on this clonotype: A much larger clone is a single base away; this may be a read error. J is TRBJ2-2 and V is TRBV28; D is undetermined. The germline V and J ends were trimmed by 6 bases and 3 bases, with 11 bases remaining between them. Germline-derived CDR1 and CDR2 are MDHEN and SYDVKM. The CDR3 has 14 amino acids. CDR3: CASRLYWDTGELFF. The CDR3 DNA reads TGTGCCAGCAGGCTATACTGGGACACCGGGGAGCTGTTTTTT.

The rearrangement uses TRBV9 and TRBJ2-7, with 7 bases identical to TRBD1. The CDR3 extends over 18 amino acids. Looked up from germline, CDR1 is SGDLS and CDR2 is YYNGEE. V shed 4 bases and J 3 bases; nucleotides not matched to a gene: 19. This CDR3 is CASSPGVPIQGKGYEQYF. The DNA for the CDR3 is TGTGCCAGCAGCCCTGGAGTCCCGATACAGGGGAAGGGCTACGAGCAGTACTTC.